This T cell receptor (beta chain) was identified during a study of shared clonotypes between healthy human individuals. Turning to this clone: Its specificity is unknown. The identical CDR3 is also encoded by other nucleotide sequences in the sample.

TCRdb keeps only in-frame clones here, not all; method: immunoSEQ multiplex PCR. The table lists some 2,000,000 clones, approximately 95% of them singletons. Study conclusions and caveats: For naive CD4 cells, roughly 5% of clonotypes were shared across a handful of donors. It was the few donors that limited the genetic and exposure-history diversity represented.

The receptor was isolated from a young man in good health. Sample: naive CD4+ T cells sorted from blood. Specified subset: CD45RA+ positively selected.

As DNA, the CDR3 is TGCGCCAGCAGCTCACCAGCAGATACGCAGTATTTT. Translated, it gives CASSSPADTQYF. This chain uses TRBV5-1 with TRBJ2-3, with no clear D. V was trimmed by 3 bases and J by 4 bases, leaving 6 bases between them. Germline V lookup: CDR1 SGHRS, CDR2 YFSETQ. The CDR3 covers 12 residues.